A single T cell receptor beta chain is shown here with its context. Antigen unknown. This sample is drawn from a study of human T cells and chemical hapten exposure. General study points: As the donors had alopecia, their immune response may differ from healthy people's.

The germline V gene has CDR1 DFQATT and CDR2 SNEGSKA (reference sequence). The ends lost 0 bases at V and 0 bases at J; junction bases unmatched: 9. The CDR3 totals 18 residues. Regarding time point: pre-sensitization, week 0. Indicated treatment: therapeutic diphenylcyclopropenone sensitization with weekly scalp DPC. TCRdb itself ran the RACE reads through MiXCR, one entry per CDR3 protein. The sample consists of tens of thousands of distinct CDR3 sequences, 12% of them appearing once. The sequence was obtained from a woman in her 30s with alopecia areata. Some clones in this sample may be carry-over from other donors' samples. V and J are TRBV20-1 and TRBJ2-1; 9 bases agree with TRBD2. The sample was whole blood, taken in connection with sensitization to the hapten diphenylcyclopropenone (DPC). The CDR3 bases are TGCAGTGCTAGAGATCTGGCGGGAGGGTCACCCTCCTACAATGAGCAGTTCTTC. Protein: CSARDLAGGSPSYNEQFF.